The rows below give T cell receptor beta chains drawn from one sample of a study of somatic mutations in cytotoxic T cells in rheumatoid arthritis. Produced via immunoSEQ multiplex PCR; TCRdb's table is partial and in-frame only. This sample has 20,000 to 25,000 clones, with about 83% found just once. The sequenced sample was CD8+ T cells sorted from blood. Source of these receptors: an adult with rheumatoid arthritis. The CDR3 runs from the conserved cysteine through the conserved F or W. The order of the fields is V gene, clone size, D gene, J gene, CDR3 protein, CDR3 DNA. The D gene is left open where the match is weak. Clone size is stated in some rows and not others, as once, few, many or a class when expanded.

v_call: TRBV9; clone_size: -; d_call: TRBD2; j_call: TRBJ2-2; cdr3_aa: CASSVGSLAGWKEEELFF; cdr3_nt: TGTGCCAGCAGCGTAGGTTCCCTAGCGGGCTGGAAGGAAGAGGAGCTGTTTTTT
v_call: TRBV7-9; clone_size: -; d_call: -; j_call: TRBJ2-7; cdr3_aa: CASSPWGYEQYF; cdr3_nt: TGTGCCAGCAGCCCCTGGGGCTACGAGCAGTACTTC
v_call: TRBV9; clone_size: -; d_call: -; j_call: TRBJ1-6; cdr3_aa: CASSEWSLYNSPLHF; cdr3_nt: TGTGCCAGCAGTGAATGGAGCCTCTATAATTCACCCCTCCACTTT
v_call: TRBV6-5; clone_size: once; d_call: TRBD1; j_call: TRBJ1-2; cdr3_aa: CASSYTEGAYGYTF; cdr3_nt: TGTGCCAGCAGTTACACTGAGGGGGCCTATGGCTACACCTTC
v_call: TRBV6-1; clone_size: few; d_call: TRBD1; j_call: TRBJ1-2; cdr3_aa: CASSEAKGQGAGYGYTF; cdr3_nt: TGTGCCAGCAGTGAAGCGAAGGGACAGGGGGCGGGCTATGGCTACACCTTC
v_call: TRBV14; clone_size: few; d_call: -; j_call: TRBJ2-1; cdr3_aa: CASSHPQAAAYNEQFF; cdr3_nt: TGTGCCAGCAGCCATCCCCAGGCGGCGGCCTACAATGAGCAGTTCTTC
v_call: TRBV12-5; clone_size: -; d_call: TRBD2; j_call: TRBJ2-3; cdr3_aa: CASGSGGRTDTQYF; cdr3_nt: TGTGCTAGTGGATCGGGAGGGAGGACAGATACGCAGTATTTT
v_call: TRBV4-3; clone_size: -; d_call: TRBD1; j_call: TRBJ2-1; cdr3_aa: CASSQAPQWDRYNEQFF; cdr3_nt: TGCGCCAGCAGCCAAGCCCCCCAGTGGGACAGGTACAATGAGCAGTTCTTC
v_call: TRBV30; clone_size: few; d_call: TRBD2; j_call: TRBJ2-1; cdr3_aa: CAWDELAGLNEQFF; cdr3_nt: TGTGCCTGGGACGAACTAGCGGGATTGAATGAGCAGTTCTTC
v_call: TRBV6-6; clone_size: few; d_call: -; j_call: TRBJ2-3; cdr3_aa: CASTPGPYF; cdr3_nt: TGTGCCAGCACGCCGGGCCCGTATTTT
v_call: TRBV4-3; clone_size: -; d_call: TRBD1; j_call: TRBJ1-2; cdr3_aa: CASSQDWDREIAGYGYTF; cdr3_nt: TGCGCCAGCAGCCAAGACTGGGACAGGGAAATTGCGGGCTATGGCTACACCTTC
v_call: TRBV7-9; clone_size: -; d_call: TRBD2; j_call: TRBJ2-1; cdr3_aa: CATLSGRANNEQFF; cdr3_nt: TGTGCCACCCTTAGCGGGAGGGCCAACAATGAGCAGTTCTTC